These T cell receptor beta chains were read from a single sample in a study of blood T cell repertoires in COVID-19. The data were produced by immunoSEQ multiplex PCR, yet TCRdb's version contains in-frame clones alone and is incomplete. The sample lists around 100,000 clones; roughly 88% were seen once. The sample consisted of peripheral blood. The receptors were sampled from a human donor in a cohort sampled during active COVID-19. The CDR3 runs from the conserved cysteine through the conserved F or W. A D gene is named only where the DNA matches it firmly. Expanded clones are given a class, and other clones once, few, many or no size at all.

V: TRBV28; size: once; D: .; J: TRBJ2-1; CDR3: CASSLLWANEQFF; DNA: TGTGCCAGCAGTTTACTATGGGCAAATGAGCAGTTCTTC
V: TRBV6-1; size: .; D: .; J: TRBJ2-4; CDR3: CASSDGTSLGDIQYF; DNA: TGTGCCAGCAGTGATGGGACATCGCTAGGGGACATTCAGTACTTC
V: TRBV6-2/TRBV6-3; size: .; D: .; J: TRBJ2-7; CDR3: CASSPLILYEQYF; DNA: TGTGCCAGCAGTCCGTTAATCCTCTACGAGCAGTACTTC
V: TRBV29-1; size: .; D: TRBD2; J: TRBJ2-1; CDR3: CSVDRSGGGEQFF; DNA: TGCAGCGTTGATAGGTCGGGGGGAGGTGAGCAGTTCTTC
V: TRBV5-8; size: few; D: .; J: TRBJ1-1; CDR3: CASSFLTVPSF; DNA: TGTGCCAGCAGCTTCCTTACAGTACCAAGCTTT
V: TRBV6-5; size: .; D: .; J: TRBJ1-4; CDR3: CASSTTGFNEKLFF; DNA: TGTGCCAGCAGTACAACAGGGTTTAATGAAAAACTGTTTTTT
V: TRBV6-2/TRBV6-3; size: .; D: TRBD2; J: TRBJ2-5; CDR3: CASSYLWTSGRSETQYF; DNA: TGTGCCAGCAGTTACTTATGGACTAGCGGGAGATCGGAGACCCAGTACTTC
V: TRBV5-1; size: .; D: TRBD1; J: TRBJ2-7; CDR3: CASSTRQGEYEQYF; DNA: TGCGCCAGCAGCACCAGACAGGGCGAGTACGAGCAGTACTTC
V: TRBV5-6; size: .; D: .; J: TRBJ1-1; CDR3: CASILGGGSTEAFF; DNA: TGTGCCAGCATCCTCGGTGGAGGGAGCACTGAAGCTTTCTTT
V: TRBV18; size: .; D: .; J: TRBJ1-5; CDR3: CASSPLRSDNQPQHF; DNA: TGTGCCAGCTCACCGCTGAGGTCGGACAATCAGCCCCAGCATTTT
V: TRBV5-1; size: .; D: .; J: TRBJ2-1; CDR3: CASSLVGHYNEQFF; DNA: TGCGCCAGCAGCTTGGTGGGGCACTACAATGAGCAGTTCTTC
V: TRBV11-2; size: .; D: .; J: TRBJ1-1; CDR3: CASSLLENTEAFF; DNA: TGTGCCAGCAGCTTACTAGAGAACACTGAAGCTTTCTTT
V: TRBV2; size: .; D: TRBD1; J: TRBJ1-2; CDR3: CAVKPDSGQGPLDGYTF; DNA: TGTGCCGTTAAGCCAGATTCGGGACAGGGCCCCCTCGATGGCTACACCTTC
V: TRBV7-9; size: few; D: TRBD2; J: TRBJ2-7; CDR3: CASSSPGLAGYEQYF; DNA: TGTGCCAGCAGCTCTCCGGGACTAGCGGGATACGAGCAGTACTTC
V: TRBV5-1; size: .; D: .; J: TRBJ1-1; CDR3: CASSLRGDTEAFF; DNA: TGCGCCAGCAGCTTGAGGGGCGACACTGAAGCTTTCTTT
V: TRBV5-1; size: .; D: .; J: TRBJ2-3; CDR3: CASSKLWGEDTQYF; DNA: TGCGCCAGCAGTAAGCTGTGGGGAGAAGATACGCAGTATTTT
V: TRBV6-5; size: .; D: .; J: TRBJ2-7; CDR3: CASSYSAGSYEQYF; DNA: TGTGCCAGCAGTTACTCTGCAGGGTCCTACGAGCAGTACTTC
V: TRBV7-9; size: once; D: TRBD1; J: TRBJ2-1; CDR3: CASSRRGTAYNEQFF; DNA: TGTGCCAGCAGCCGAAGAGGGACAGCCTACAATGAGCAGTTCTTC
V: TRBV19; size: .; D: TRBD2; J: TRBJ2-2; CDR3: CASSTSGGATGELFF; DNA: TGTGCCAGTAGTACTAGCGGGGGGGCCACCGGGGAGCTGTTTTTT
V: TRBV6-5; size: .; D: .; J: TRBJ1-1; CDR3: CASVGALNTEAFF; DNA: TGTGCCAGCGTAGGGGCACTGAACACTGAAGCTTTCTTT
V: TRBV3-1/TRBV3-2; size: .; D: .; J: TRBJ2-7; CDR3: CASSHPSGTHYEQYF; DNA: TGTGCCAGCAGCCACCCTTCCGGGACTCACTACGAGCAGTACTTC
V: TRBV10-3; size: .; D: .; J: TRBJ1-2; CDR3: CAISDEVGGRYGYTF; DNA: TGTGCCATCAGTGATGAGGTCGGGGGAAGGTATGGCTACACCTTC